These 7 T cell receptor beta chains came from one sample sequenced in a study of blood T cells in healthy people across ages. Together with a sample-barcoded 5' primer, a J-beta primer mix was included in a second PCR lasting roughly 6 to 12 cycles. Each CDR3 protein is one row after TCRdb ran MiXCR on the 5' RACE reads. The table has hundreds of thousands of distinct CDR3 sequences, around 49% seen once; the top ten hold around 15%. The sample consisted of blood. These receptors all stem from a young man in good health.

V gene TRBV4-3 combines with J gene TRBJ2-7; no reliable D call. From germline, CDR1 is LGHNA and CDR2 YSLEER. The CDR3 consists of 14 residues. Trimming took off 1 base at V and 1 base at J, with 8 bases between the two ends. The CDR3 loop reads CASSQGVASYEQYF. The CDR3 DNA sequence: TGCGCCAGCAGCCAAGGGGTGGCTTCCTACGAGCAGTACTTC.

The gene calls are TRBV4-3 and TRBJ2-3; TRBD2 matches at 11 bases. The CDR3 sequence is 15 residues long. Germline CDR1 LGHNA, CDR2 YSLEER. V was pared by 0 bases and J by 11 bases, with 7 bases of the junction left unmatched. DNA of the CDR3: TGCGCCAGCAGCCAAGACGCCGGGACTAGCGGTAGGCAGTATTTT. Its protein is CASSQDAGTSGRQYF.

This clonotype was seen a handful of times. The chain has TRBV27 and TRBJ2-7; 9 bases map to TRBD2. Germline V gene sequence: CDR1 MNHEY, CDR2 SMNVEV (reference sequence). V shed 6 bases, J shed 3 bases, and the junction held 3 bases outside the gene matches. The CDR3 is 13 residues long. CDR3 coding DNA: TGTGCCAGCAGCAGGACTAGCGACTACGAGCAGTACTTC. Its translation is CASSRTSDYEQYF.

Remarks on this clonotype: The germline gene is not matched at one end of the junction; a read error may be the cause. The chain has TRBV9 and TRBJ2-1; possible D gene TRBD1, 6 bases. CDR3 size: 11 residues. Looked up from germline, CDR1 is SGDLS and CDR2 is YYNGEE. The CDR3 is CASCVGGEQFF. The CDR3 nucleotides are TGTGCCAGCTGCGTAGGGGGAGAGCAGTTCTTC.

As concerns this clonotype: The junction departs from germline at one end; a sequencing error may be responsible. The rearrangement uses TRBV5-6 and TRBJ2-7; 9 nucleotides line up with TRBD1. The J call may be incorrect, as the DNA end agrees better with TRBJ2-5. This CDR3 is built from 15 residues. Looked up from germline, CDR1 is SGHDT and CDR2 is YYEEEE. CDR3 protein: CTSRYGTGRVETQYF. CDR3 nucleotides: TGTACCAGCAGATACGGGACAGGGAGAGTGGAGACCCAGTACTTC.

This clonotype was counted a few times. The chain has TRBV20-1 and TRBJ2-5; unclear D gene. Per germline, CDR1 DFQATT and CDR2 SNEGSKA (reference sequence). Trimming took off 6 bases at V and 4 bases at J, with 15 bases between the two ends. The CDR3 is 13 residues long. CDR3 sequence (DNA): TGCAGTGCCCAAAAGGCTTCCCGAGAGACCCAGTACTTC. This sequence encodes CSAQKASRETQYF.

The chain links TRBV9 to TRBJ1-2, with D tentatively TRBD1 (6 bases). The germline CDR1 and CDR2 sequences are SGDLS and YYNGEE. The CDR3 runs to 15 residues. V was cut by 0 bases and J by 6 bases, with 15 bases left in between. The CDR3 coding sequence is TGTGCCAGCAGCGTAGGGGAGGACAGCCGGAATGGCTACACCTTC. Amino acid sequence: CASSVGEDSRNGYTF.